This T cell receptor (beta chain) was found in a study of radiation and T cells in renal cell carcinoma. V lost 0 bases to trimming and J lost 5 bases, with 9 bases between them. Germline V gene data show CDR1 as SGHRS and CDR2 as YFSETQ. The CDR3 length is 14 residues. The data were produced by immunoSEQ multiplex PCR, yet TCRdb's version contains in-frame clones alone and is incomplete. The sample lists about 140,000 clones, roughly 80% occurring once. As for time point: baseline pretreatment blood. Treatment meaning: 15 Gy SBRT to primary tumor, nephrectomy 4 weeks later. This chain connects TRBV5-1 to TRBJ2-1; D uncertain. The sample here was blood, taken from a patient whose treatment included radiotherapy and nephrectomy. The TCR originated in a woman aged 45-65 years with renal cell carcinoma. The CDR3 region is CASSLAIDHNEQFF. The CDR3 DNA sequence: TGCGCCAGCAGCTTGGCCATCGATCACAATGAGCAGTTCTTC. The full variable domain, in which reference TRBV5-1 and TRBJ2-1 provide the parts outside the CDR3, is KAGVTQTPRYLIKTRGQQVTLSCSPISGHRSVSWYQQTPGQGLQFLFEYFSETQRNKGNFPGRFSGRQFSNSRSEMNVSTLELGDSALYLCASSLAIDHNEQFFGPGTRLTVL.